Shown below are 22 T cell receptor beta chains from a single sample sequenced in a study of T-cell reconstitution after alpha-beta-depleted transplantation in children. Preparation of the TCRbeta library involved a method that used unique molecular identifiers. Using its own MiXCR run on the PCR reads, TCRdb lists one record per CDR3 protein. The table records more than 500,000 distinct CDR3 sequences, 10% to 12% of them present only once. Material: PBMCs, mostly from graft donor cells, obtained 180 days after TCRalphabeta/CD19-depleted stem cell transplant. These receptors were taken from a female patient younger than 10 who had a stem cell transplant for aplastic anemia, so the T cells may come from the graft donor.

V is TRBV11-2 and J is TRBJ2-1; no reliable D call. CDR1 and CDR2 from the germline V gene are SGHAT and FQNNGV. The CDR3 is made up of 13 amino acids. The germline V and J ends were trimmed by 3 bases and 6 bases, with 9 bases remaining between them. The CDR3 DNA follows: TGTGCCAGCAGCTTCCTTAGACGCAATGAGCAGTTCTTC. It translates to CASSFLRRNEQFF.

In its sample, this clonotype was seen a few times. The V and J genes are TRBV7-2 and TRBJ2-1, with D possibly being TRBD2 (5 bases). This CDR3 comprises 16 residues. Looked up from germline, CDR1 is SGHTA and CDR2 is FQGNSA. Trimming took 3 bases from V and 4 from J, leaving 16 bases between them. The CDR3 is CASSFHTSGPYNEQFF. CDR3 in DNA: TGTGCCAGCAGCTTCCATACCAGCGGACCTTACAATGAGCAGTTCTTC.

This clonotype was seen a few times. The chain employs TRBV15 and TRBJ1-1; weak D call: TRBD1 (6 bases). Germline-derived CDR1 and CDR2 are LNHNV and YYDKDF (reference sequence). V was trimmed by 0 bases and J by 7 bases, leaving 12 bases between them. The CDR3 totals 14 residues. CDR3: CATSREGGAFEAFF. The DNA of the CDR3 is TGTGCCACCAGCAGAGAGGGGGGGGCCTTTGAAGCTTTCTTT.

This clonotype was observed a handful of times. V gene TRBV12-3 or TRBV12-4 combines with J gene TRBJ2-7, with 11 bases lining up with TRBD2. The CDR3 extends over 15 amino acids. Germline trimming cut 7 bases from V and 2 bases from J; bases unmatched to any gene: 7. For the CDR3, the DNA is TGTGCCAGCACCCTACTAGCGGGAGAGGCCTACGAGCAGTACTTC. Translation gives CASTLLAGEAYEQYF.

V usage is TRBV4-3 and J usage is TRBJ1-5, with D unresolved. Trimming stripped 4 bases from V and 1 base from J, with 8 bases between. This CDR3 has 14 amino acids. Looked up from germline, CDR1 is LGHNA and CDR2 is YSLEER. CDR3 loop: CASSPSLSNQPQHF. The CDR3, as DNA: TGCGCCAGCAGCCCGTCCTTAAGCAATCAGCCCCAGCATTTT.

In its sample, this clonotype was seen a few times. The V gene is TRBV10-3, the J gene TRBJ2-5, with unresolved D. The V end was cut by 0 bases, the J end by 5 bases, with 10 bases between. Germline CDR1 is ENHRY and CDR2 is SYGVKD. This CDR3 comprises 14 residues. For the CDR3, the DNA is TGTGCCATCAGTGAGTCTGGTGTTTGGGAGACCCAGTACTTC. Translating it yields CAISESGVWETQYF.

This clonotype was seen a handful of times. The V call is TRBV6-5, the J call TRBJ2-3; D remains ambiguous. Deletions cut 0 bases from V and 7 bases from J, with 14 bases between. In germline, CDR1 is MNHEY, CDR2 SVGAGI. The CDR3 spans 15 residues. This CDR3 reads CASSYSNRGRNTQYF. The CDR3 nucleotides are TGTGCCAGCAGTTACTCGAACAGAGGCAGAAATACGCAGTATTTT.

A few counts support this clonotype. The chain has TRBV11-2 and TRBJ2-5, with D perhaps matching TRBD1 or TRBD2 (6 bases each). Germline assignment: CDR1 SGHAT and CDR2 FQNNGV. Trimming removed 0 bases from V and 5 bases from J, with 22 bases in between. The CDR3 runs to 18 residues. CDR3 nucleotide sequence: TGTGCCAGCAGCTTAGAGTCCAGTAATATGGGGGGCTGGGAGACCCAGTACTTC. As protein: CASSLESSNMGGWETQYF. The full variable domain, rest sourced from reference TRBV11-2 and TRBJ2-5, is EAGVAQSPRYKIIEKRQSVAFWCNPISGHATLYWYQQILGQGPKLLIQFQNNGVVDDSQLPKDRFSAERLKGVDSTLKIQPAKLEDSAVYLCASSLESSNMGGWETQYFGPGTRLLVL.

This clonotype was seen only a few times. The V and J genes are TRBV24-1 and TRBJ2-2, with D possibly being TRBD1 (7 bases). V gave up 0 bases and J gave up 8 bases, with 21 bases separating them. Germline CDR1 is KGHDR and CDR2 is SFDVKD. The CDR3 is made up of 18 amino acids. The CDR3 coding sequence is TGTGCCACCAGTGATTTGCAGGGGGGCAGGGGCGCAAGTGGGGAGCTGTTTTTT. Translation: CATSDLQGGRGASGELFF.

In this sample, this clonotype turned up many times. DNA for the CDR3: TGTGCCAGCAGCTTTACTCAGGGGGCGCAAGGGCAGTTCTTC. Its translation: CASSFTQGAQGQFF. This chain uses TRBV7-8 with TRBJ2-1; 8 bases fit TRBD1. V trimming: 3 bases; J trimming: 12 bases; junction bases outside the gene matches: 10. This CDR3 has 14 amino acids. Per the germline V gene, CDR1 is SGHVS and CDR2 is FQNEAQ.

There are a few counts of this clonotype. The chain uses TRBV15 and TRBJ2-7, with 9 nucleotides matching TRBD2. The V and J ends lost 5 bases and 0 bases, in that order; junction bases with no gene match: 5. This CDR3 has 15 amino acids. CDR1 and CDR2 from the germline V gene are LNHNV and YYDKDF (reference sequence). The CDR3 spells CATSASGRSSYEQYF. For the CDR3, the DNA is TGTGCCACCAGCGCCAGCGGGAGGAGCTCCTACGAGCAGTACTTC.

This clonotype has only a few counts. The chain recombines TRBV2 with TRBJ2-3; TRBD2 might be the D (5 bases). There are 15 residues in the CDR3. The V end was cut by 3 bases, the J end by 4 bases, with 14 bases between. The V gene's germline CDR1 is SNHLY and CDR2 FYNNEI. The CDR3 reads CASSEFRGNPDTQYF. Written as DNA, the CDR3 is TGTGCCAGCAGTGAGTTTCGGGGAAACCCAGATACGCAGTATTTT.

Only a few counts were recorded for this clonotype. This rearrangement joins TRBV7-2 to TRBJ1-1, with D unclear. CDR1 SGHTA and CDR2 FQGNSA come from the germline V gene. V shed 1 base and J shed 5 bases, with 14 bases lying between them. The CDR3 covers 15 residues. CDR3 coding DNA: TGTGCCAGCAGCTTAGAGGCTTCGGGAGGAACTGAAGCTTTCTTT. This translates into CASSLEASGGTEAFF. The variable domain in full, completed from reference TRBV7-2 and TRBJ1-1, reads GAGVSQSPSNKVTEKGKDVELRCDPISGHTALYWYRQSLGQGLEFLIYFQGNSAPDKSGLPSDRFSAERTGGSVSTLTIQRTQQEDSAVYLCASSLEASGGTEAFFGQGTRLTVV.

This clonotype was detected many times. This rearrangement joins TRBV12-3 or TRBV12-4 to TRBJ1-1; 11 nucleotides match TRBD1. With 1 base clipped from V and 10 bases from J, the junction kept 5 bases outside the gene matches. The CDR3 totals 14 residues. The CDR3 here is CASSLGGQGVTAFF. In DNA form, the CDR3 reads TGTGCCAGCAGTTTAGGGGGACAGGGGGTGACAGCTTTCTTT.

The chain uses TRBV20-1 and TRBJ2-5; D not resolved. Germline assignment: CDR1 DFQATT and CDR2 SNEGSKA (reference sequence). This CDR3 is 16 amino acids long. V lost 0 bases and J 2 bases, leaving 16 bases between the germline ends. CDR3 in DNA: TGCAGTGCTAGAGATCTCGCCAGGCGCTTACAAGAGACCCAGTACTTC. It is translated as CSARDLARRLQETQYF.

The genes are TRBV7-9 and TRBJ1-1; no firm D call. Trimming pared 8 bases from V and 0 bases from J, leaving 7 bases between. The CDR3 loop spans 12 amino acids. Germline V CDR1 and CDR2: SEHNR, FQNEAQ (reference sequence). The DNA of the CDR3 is TGTGCCAGCGCCGGGATGAACACTGAAGCTTTCTTT. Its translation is CASAGMNTEAFF.

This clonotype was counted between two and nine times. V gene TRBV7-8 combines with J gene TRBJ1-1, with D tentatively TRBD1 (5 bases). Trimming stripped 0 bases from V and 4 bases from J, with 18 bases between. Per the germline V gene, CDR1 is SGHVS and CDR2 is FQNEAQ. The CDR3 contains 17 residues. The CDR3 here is CASSLARGERRVTEAFF. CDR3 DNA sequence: TGTGCCAGCAGCTTAGCCCGAGGGGAGAGGAGGGTCACTGAAGCTTTCTTT. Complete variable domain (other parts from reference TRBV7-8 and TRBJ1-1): GAGVSQSPRYKVAKRGQDVALRCDPISGHVSLFWYQQALGQGPEFLTYFQNEAQLDKSGLPSDRFFAERPEGSVSTLKIQRTQQEDSAVYLCASSLARGERRVTEAFFGQGTRLTVV.

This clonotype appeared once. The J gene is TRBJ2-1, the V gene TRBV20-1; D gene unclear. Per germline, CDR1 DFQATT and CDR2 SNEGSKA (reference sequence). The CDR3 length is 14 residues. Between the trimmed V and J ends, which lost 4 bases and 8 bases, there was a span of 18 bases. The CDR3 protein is CSATLLGPLDEQFF. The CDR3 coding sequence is TGCAGTGCTACGTTACTGGGCCCCTTAGATGAGCAGTTCTTC.

The chain's CDR3 is CASSLSLTADQPQHF. The CDR3 DNA follows: TGTGCCAGCAGTTTATCATTGACAGCAGATCAGCCCCAGCATTTT. The rearrangement joins TRBV27 to TRBJ1-5, with a possible D match to TRBD1 (5 bases). The CDR3 consists of 15 residues. The germline V gene has CDR1 MNHEY and CDR2 SMNVEV (reference sequence). V lost 0 bases, J lost 5 bases, and 11 bases lay in between.

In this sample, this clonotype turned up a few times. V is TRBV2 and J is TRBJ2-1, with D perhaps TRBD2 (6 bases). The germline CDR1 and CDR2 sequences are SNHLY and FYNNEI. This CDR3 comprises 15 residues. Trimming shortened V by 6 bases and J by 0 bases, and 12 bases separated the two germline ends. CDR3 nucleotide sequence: TGTGCCAGCAGAAGGATCGGGGGCTCCTACAATGAGCAGTTCTTC. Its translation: CASRRIGGSYNEQFF.

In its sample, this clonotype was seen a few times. This CDR3 is CATGASWGTYNEQFF. The DNA of the CDR3 is TGTGCCACGGGGGCCAGTTGGGGCACCTACAATGAGCAGTTCTTC. V gene TRBV19 combines with J gene TRBJ2-1; the D gene could be TRBD1 or TRBD2 (6 bases each). The V and J ends lost 10 bases and 2 bases respectively, with 18 bases between them. This CDR3 region has 15 residues. The germline V gene has CDR1 LNHDA and CDR2 SQIVND (reference sequence).

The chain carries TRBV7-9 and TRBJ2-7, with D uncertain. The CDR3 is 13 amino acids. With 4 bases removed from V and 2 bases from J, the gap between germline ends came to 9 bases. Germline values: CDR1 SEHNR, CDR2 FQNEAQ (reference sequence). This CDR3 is CASSSYGTYEQYV. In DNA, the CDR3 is TGTGCCAGCAGCTCCTACGGAACCTACGAGCAGTACGTC.